These 29 T cell receptor beta chains were sequenced from one sample in a study of shared clonotypes between healthy human individuals. Here immunoSEQ multiplex PCR was the method, and the copy in TCRdb shows in-frame clones only, minus some. Found here are hundreds of thousands of clones, around four fifths of them singletons; the top ten hold 1.5% to 2%. The sequenced material came from memory CD4+ T cells sorted from blood. The sample's subset: CD45RA-negative fraction. Receptor source: a woman under 40 in good health.

The chain uses TRBV30 and TRBJ2-5; TRBD1 matches at 7 bases. V was clipped by 2 bases and J by 2 bases; unmatched bases: 11. The CDR3 has 16 residues. From germline, CDR1 is GTSNPN and CDR2 SVGIG (reference sequence). CDR3 in DNA: TGTGCCTGGAGTTTCCCACCTTCGACAGGGCAAGAGACCCAGTACTTC. The encoded protein is CAWSFPPSTGQETQYF.

This rearrangement joins TRBV5-1 to TRBJ1-1; D is possibly TRBD1 (6 bases). The CDR3 runs to 13 residues. The germline gives CDR1 SGHRS, CDR2 YFSETQ. Trimming stripped 4 bases from V and 6 bases from J, with 13 bases between. Here the CDR3 DNA reads TGCGCCAGCAGCGCCAGGGGTGCTTCTGAAGCTTTCTTT. Protein product: CASSARGASEAFF.

The J gene is TRBJ2-1, the V gene TRBV10-3, with 11 bases identical to TRBD2. Germline V gene data show CDR1 as ENHRY and CDR2 as SYGVKD. V shed 0 bases and J 8 bases; nucleotides not matched to a gene: 9. CDR3 size: 17 residues. CDR3 DNA sequence: TGTGCCATCAGTGAGTCCCTAGCGGGGGGACAGAGGGATGAGCAGTTCTTC. Translating gives CAISESLAGGQRDEQFF.

This clone showed up just once. A much more abundant neighbour one base away suggests this may be a read error. V gene TRBV27 combines with J gene TRBJ1-5; 7 bases fit TRBD1. This CDR3 is 14 amino acids long. The germline V gene encodes CDR1 MNHEY and CDR2 SMNVEV (reference sequence). V lost 5 bases to trimming and J lost 2 bases; unmatched junction nucleotides: 3. Written as DNA, the CDR3 is TGTGCCAGCAGTCGAGGACAGGGCAATCAGCCCCAGCATTTT. Its protein product is CASSRGQGNQPQHF.

This sequence joins TRBV28 and TRBJ2-3, with D perhaps TRBD1 or TRBD2 (5 bases each). The V end was cut by 5 bases, the J end by 4 bases, with 19 bases between. Germline CDR1 is MDHEN and CDR2 is SYDVKM. CDR3 length: 16 amino acids. CDR3 bases: TGTGCCAGCAGTCCCGGGACCCTTCTGGGCGCAGATACGCAGTATTTT. Translating it yields CASSPGTLLGADTQYF.

The chain links TRBV11-2 to TRBJ2-3; a weak D match, TRBD1 (6 bases). Germline lookup yields CDR1 SGHAT and CDR2 FQNNGV. CDR3 length: 16 amino acids. Trimming took 5 bases from V and 6 from J, leaving 21 bases between them. In DNA form, the CDR3 reads TGTGCCAGCAGCCTCCACCTTGCAGGGGATGGGGATACGCAGTATTTT. Its translation is CASSLHLAGDGDTQYF.

The V call is TRBV28, the J call TRBJ2-1; 7 bases are shared with TRBD2. This CDR3 has 15 amino acids. With 2 bases clipped from V and 10 bases from J, the junction kept 11 bases outside the gene matches. The germline V gene encodes CDR1 MDHEN and CDR2 SYDVKM. CDR3 sequence (DNA): TGTGCCAGCAGTTTACGGGCCGTCCCCGGGGGGGAGCAGTTCTTC. This codes for CASSLRAVPGGEQFF.

The CDR3 loop reads CASSRGQGYGGEKLFF. CDR3 in DNA: TGTGCCAGCAGCCGGGGACAAGGGTATGGGGGTGAAAAACTGTTTTTT. The genes are TRBV7-9 and TRBJ1-4; D perhaps matches TRBD1 (6 bases). The CDR3 is 16 residues long. The germline CDR1 and CDR2 sequences are SEHNR and FQNEAQ (reference sequence). Trimming pared 5 bases from V and 7 bases from J, leaving 20 bases between.

This clone was observed a single time. V and J are TRBV15 and TRBJ2-7, with D possibly being TRBD2 (5 bases). The CDR3 extends over 15 amino acids. Trimming removed 4 bases from V and 5 bases from J, with 18 bases in between. From germline, CDR1 is LNHNV and CDR2 YYDKDF (reference sequence). CDR3 amino acids: CATSTLKTRAHEQYF. CDR3 nucleotides: TGTGCCACCAGCACCCTCAAAACGAGGGCCCACGAGCAGTACTTC.

Points on this clone: It differs at one base from a far larger clone, so likely a read error. Other DNA variants within this sample encode the same CDR3. The chain couples TRBV28 to TRBJ1-2, with D hard to call. CDR3 length: 13 amino acids. Germline assignment: CDR1 MDHEN and CDR2 SYDVKM. CDR3: CASSPGGHYGYTF. The DNA for the CDR3 is TGTGCTAGCAGCCCGGGTGGCCATTATGGCTACACCTTC.

The CDR3 protein is CASSLSGTSVSGANVLTF. The CDR3 DNA follows: TGTGCCAGCAGTTTATCCGGGACATCCGTCTCTGGGGCCAACGTCCTGACTTTC. V gene TRBV27 combines with J gene TRBJ2-6, with a tentative D call TRBD1 (6 bases). The germline V gene has CDR1 MNHEY and CDR2 SMNVEV (reference sequence). V was cut by 0 bases and J by 0 bases, with 12 bases left in between. The CDR3 has 18 residues. Full variable domain (missing parts from reference TRBV27 and TRBJ2-6): EAQVTQNPRYLITVTGKKLTVTCSQNMNHEYMSWYRQDPGLGLRQIYYSMNVEVTDKGDVPEGYKVSRKEKRNFPLILESPSPNQTSLYFCASSLSGTSVSGANVLTFGAGSRLTVL.

The chain recombines TRBV6-4 with TRBJ2-3; D unclear. This CDR3 is 13 amino acids long. The V gene lost 5 bases and the J gene lost 2 bases, with 8 bases spanning the gap. The germline V gene has CDR1 MRHNA and CDR2 SNTAGT. The CDR3 DNA reads as TGTGCCAGCAGTAGGAGAGCCACAGATACGCAGTATTTT. Translating it yields CASSRRATDTQYF.

The rearrangement links TRBV5-8 to TRBJ2-1; tentatively, D is TRBD1 (5 bases). The germline V gene has CDR1 SGHTS and CDR2 YDEGEE. This CDR3 contains 14 residues. Trimming removed 6 bases from V and 10 bases from J, with 20 bases in between. CDR3: CASISGHHRMEQFF. The CDR3 nucleotides are TGTGCCAGCATCAGTGGACACCATCGAATGGAGCAGTTCTTC.

The rearrangement uses TRBV7-8 and TRBJ1-4; 11 nucleotides line up with TRBD1. V gave up 3 bases and J gave up 7 bases; unmatched junction bases: 7. The CDR3 runs 16 residues. The germline V gene has CDR1 SGHVS and CDR2 FQNEAQ. The CDR3 loop is CASSFLPGQGGEKLFF. CDR3 coding DNA: TGTGCCAGCAGCTTTCTACCGGGACAGGGGGGTGAAAAACTGTTTTTT.

V usage is TRBV9 and J usage is TRBJ2-3; D gene ambiguous. Trimming left V 3 bases short and J 1 base short, with 12 bases between. The germline gives CDR1 SGDLS, CDR2 YYNGEE. This CDR3 contains 15 residues. CDR3 coding DNA: TGTGCCAGCAGCGCGCGAGGCTTTGGCACAGATACGCAGTATTTT. Translated, it gives CASSARGFGTDTQYF.

A few counts support this clone. The chain has TRBV5-1 and TRBJ2-1; 7 nucleotides align to TRBD2. CDR1 and CDR2 from the germline V gene are SGHRS and YFSETQ. Losses at the gene ends were 0 bases for V and 6 bases for J; bases not matched to a gene: 15. There are 18 residues in the CDR3. Written as DNA, the CDR3 is TGCGCCAGCAGCTTGGGCCCCTCAGCGGGATGGGGGGGCAATGAGCAGTTCTTC. It specifies CASSLGPSAGWGGNEQFF.

The rearrangement joins TRBV5-1 to TRBJ2-3, with 7 positions matching TRBD1. Losses at the gene ends were 4 bases for V and 3 bases for J; bases not matched to a gene: 8. CDR3 length equals 15 residues. In germline, CDR1 is SGHRS, CDR2 YFSETQ. CDR3 coding DNA: TGCGCCAGCAGCCTCGGGACAGTTATAACAGATACGCAGTATTTT. This encodes CASSLGTVITDTQYF. Looking up the rest from reference TRBV5-1 and TRBJ2-3 gives the full variable domain: KAGVTQTPRYLIKTRGQQVTLSCSPISGHRSVSWYQQTPGQGLQFLFEYFSETQRNKGNFPGRFSGRQFSNSRSEMNVSTLELGDSALYLCASSLGTVITDTQYFGPGTRLTVL.

This clone was seen a handful of times. Within the sample, other DNA sequences also encode this same CDR3. The chain links TRBV18 to TRBJ2-1, with TRBD2 matching 11 bases. V gave up 0 bases and J gave up 8 bases; unmatched junction bases: 3. CDR1 is KGHSH and CDR2 is LQKENI in the germline V gene. CDR3 size: 15 residues. The CDR3: CASSPPTSGSHEQFF. CDR3 DNA sequence: TGTGCCAGCTCACCACCTACTAGCGGGAGTCATGAGCAGTTCTTC.

This chain connects TRBV10-1 to TRBJ2-7; 12 bases match TRBD2. The CDR3 runs 11 residues. The V segment lost 10 bases and the J segment 13 bases; nucleotides outside the gene matches: 8. Germline CDR1 is WNHNN and CDR2 is SYGVQD (reference sequence). CDR3 region: CATETSGSLYF. CDR3 bases: TGCGCCACTGAGACTAGCGGGAGTCTATACTTC.

This chain uses TRBV28 with TRBJ2-5; 8 bases match TRBD1. The CDR3 covers 15 residues. Per the germline V gene, CDR1 is MDHEN and CDR2 is SYDVKM. The junction had 10 bases not matched to a gene; V was cut back by 5 bases and J by 5 bases. CDR3 nucleotides: TGTGCCAGCAGTCCACGGACAGGGCGAGGGGAGACCCAGTACTTC. This codes for CASSPRTGRGETQYF.

This CDR3 reads CATTGTSGTEQYF. DNA for the CDR3: TGTGCCACGACCGGGACTAGCGGGACCGAGCAGTACTTC. This chain connects TRBV6-1 to TRBJ2-7, with 13 bases that match TRBD2. Germline V gene lookup returns CDR1 MNHNS and CDR2 SASEGT. The CDR3 runs 13 residues. V was clipped by 10 bases and J by 6 bases; unmatched bases: 6.

The J gene is TRBJ1-1, the V gene TRBV10-3; D uncertain. Germline values: CDR1 ENHRY, CDR2 SYGVKD. This CDR3 comprises 13 residues. The V gene lost 4 bases and the J gene lost 1 base, with 7 bases spanning the gap. CDR3 bases: TGTGCCATCAGTGGGTCTGCGAACACTGAAGCTTTCTTT. Its translation: CAISGSANTEAFF.

The rearrangement links TRBV6-1 to TRBJ2-4, with 7 bases that match TRBD1. The CDR3 contains 13 residues. Trimming cost V 5 bases and J 9 bases; bases outside gene matches: 7. Germline loops: CDR1 MNHNS, CDR2 SASEGT. The CDR3 DNA sequence: TGTGCCAGCAGTACGACAGGGATCGGCATTCAGTACTTC. Its protein product is CASSTTGIGIQYF.

The chain employs TRBV5-1 and TRBJ2-5; maybe TRBD1 (5 bases). CDR1 and CDR2 (germline): SGHRS, YFSETQ. Trimming cost V 4 bases and J 7 bases, with 14 bases left between them. This CDR3 has 13 amino acids. The CDR3 here is CASSPDSLGTQYF. The CDR3 DNA reads TGCGCCAGCAGCCCCGACAGTCTTGGGACCCAGTACTTC.

The chain is built from TRBV14 and TRBJ2-3; D may be TRBD1 (5 bases). CDR1 is SGHDN, CDR2 FVKESK, per germline. Trimming took 8 bases from V and 7 from J, leaving 13 bases between them. The CDR3 is 12 amino acids. CDR3 in DNA: TGTGCCAGCGGGGCTTCATACTATACGCAGTATTTT. This translates into CASGASYYTQYF.

In DNA form, the CDR3 reads TGCGCCAGCAGTGGGACTAACACGGGGAGGGATGAGCAGTTCTTC. Protein sequence: CASSGTNTGRDEQFF. This chain connects TRBV10-2 to TRBJ2-1, with TRBD2 identical over 7 bases. Germline V gives CDR1 WSHSY, CDR2 SAAADI. This CDR3 has 15 residues. V shed 4 bases and J 8 bases; nucleotides not matched to a gene: 11.

This clone was seen only a few times. The chain recombines TRBV18 with TRBJ2-7; D tentatively fits TRBD1 or TRBD2 (6 bases each). The germline V and J ends were trimmed by 2 bases and 2 bases, with 16 bases remaining between them. The CDR3 spans 16 residues. CDR1 is KGHSH and CDR2 is LQKENI in the germline V gene. The CDR3: CASSPGGLGGTYEQYF. The CDR3 DNA sequence: TGTGCCAGCTCACCAGGGGGTCTGGGGGGCACCTACGAGCAGTACTTC.

The V call is TRBV28, the J call TRBJ1-3; D not resolved. With 7 bases removed from V and 0 bases from J, the gap between germline ends came to 10 bases. Germline loops: CDR1 MDHEN, CDR2 SYDVKM. The CDR3 length is 14 residues. The CDR3 loop reads CASIPQDSGNTIYF. Here the CDR3 DNA reads TGTGCCAGCATACCCCAGGACTCTGGAAACACCATATATTTT.

This chain links TRBV13 with TRBJ2-7; 8 positions match TRBD1. Germline CDR1 and CDR2: PRHDT and FYEKMQ (reference sequence). The CDR3 spans 13 residues. V lost 7 bases, J lost 5 bases, and 7 bases stayed unmatched. The CDR3 loop reads CASMVGQGNEQYF. In DNA, the CDR3 is TGTGCCAGCATGGTCGGACAGGGTAACGAGCAGTACTTC.